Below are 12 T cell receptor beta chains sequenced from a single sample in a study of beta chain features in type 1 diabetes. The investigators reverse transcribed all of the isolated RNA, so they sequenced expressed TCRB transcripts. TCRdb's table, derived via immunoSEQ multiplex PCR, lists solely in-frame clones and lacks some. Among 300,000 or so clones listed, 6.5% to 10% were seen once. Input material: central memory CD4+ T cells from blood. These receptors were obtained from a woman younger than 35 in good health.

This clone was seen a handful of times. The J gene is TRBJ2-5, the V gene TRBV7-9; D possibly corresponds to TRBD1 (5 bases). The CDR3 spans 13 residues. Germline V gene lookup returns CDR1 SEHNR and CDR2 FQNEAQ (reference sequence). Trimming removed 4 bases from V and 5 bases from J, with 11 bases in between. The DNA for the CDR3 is TGTGCCAGCAGCTCACAGGTCAGGGAGACCCAGTACTTC. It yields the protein CASSSQVRETQYF.

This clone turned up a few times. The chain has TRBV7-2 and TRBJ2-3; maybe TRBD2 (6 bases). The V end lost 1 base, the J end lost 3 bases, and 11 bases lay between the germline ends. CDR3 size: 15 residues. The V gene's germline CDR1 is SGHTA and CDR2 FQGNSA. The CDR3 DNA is TGTGCCAGCAGCTTAGTGGGCCTAGCGACAGATACGCAGTATTTT. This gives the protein CASSLVGLATDTQYF.

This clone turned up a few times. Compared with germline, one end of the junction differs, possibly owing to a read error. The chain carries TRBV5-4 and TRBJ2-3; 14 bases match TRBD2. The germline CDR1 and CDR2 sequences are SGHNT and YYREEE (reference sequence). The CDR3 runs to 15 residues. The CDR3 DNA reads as TGCGCCAGCAGCCAGACTAGCGGGAGGGCCTTTGCGCAGTATTTT. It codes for CASSQTSGRAFAQYF.

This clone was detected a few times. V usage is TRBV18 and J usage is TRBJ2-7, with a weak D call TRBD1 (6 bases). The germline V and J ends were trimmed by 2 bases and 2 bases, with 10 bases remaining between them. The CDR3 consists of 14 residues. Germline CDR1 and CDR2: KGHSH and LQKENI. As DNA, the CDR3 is TGTGCCAGCTCACCAGGCCAGGGGCCCTACGAGCAGTACTTC. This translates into CASSPGQGPYEQYF.

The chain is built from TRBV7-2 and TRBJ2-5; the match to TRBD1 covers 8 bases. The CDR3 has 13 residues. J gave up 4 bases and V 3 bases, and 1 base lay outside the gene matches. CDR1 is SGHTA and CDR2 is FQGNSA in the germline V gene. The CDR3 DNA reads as TGTGCCAGCAGCTTTACAGGGGGAGAGACCCAGTACTTC. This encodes CASSFTGGETQYF.

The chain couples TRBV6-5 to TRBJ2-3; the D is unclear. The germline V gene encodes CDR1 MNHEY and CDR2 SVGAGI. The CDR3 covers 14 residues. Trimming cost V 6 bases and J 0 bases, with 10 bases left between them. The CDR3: CASRKEASTDTQYF. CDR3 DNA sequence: TGTGCCAGCAGAAAAGAGGCCAGCACAGATACGCAGTATTTT.

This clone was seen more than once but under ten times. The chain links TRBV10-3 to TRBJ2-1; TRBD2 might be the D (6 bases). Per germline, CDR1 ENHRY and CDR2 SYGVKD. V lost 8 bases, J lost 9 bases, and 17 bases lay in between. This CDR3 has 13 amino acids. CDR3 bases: TGTGCCATCTCCCGGGCTACTAGCAGTGAGCAGTTCTTC. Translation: CAISRATSSEQFF.

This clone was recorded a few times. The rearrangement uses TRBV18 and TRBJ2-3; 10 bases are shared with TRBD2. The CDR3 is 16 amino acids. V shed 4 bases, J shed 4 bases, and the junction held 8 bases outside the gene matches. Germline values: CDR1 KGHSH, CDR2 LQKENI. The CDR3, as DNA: TGTGCCAGCTCACTGACTCGGACTAGCGGTTCAGATACGCAGTATTTT. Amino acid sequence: CASSLTRTSGSDTQYF.

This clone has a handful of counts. The CDR3 loop is CASSLSRQAHGVAFF. The CDR3 DNA reads as TGTGCCAGCAGCTTGTCCAGGCAGGCTCACGGGGTTGCTTTCTTT. The chain has TRBV5-4 and TRBJ1-1; D is undetermined. With 1 base removed from V and 11 bases from J, the gap between germline ends came to 21 bases. Germline-derived CDR1 and CDR2 are SGHNT and YYREEE (reference sequence). The CDR3 runs to 15 residues.

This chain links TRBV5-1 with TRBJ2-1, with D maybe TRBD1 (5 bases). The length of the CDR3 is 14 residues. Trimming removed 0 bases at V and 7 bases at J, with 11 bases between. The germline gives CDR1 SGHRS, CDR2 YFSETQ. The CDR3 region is CASSLGQGRNEQFF. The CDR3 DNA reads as TGCGCCAGCAGCTTGGGTCAGGGAAGGAATGAGCAGTTCTTC.

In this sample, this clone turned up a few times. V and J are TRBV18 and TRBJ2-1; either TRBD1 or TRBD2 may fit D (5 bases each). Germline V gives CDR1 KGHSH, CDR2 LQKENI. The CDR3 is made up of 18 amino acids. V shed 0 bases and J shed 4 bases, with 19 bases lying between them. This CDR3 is CASSPPILEQDLYNEQFF. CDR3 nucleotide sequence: TGTGCCAGCTCACCACCAATTCTAGAACAGGACTTATACAATGAGCAGTTCTTC.

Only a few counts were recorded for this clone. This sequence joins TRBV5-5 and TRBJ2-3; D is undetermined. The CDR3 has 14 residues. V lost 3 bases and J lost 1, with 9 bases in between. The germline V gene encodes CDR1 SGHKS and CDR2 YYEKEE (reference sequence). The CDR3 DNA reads TGTGCCAGCAGCTCTAACCCGGGCACAGATACGCAGTATTTT. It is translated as CASSSNPGTDTQYF.